A single sample gave rise to the 32 T cell receptor beta chains below, sequenced in a study of beta chain features in type 1 diabetes. Every bit of the isolated RNA underwent reverse transcription, so sequencing read expressed TCRB transcripts. Using immunoSEQ multiplex PCR, the repertoire was profiled, and TCRdb retains in-frame clones only, with some absent. The table has roughly 380,000 clones, around a fifth seen once; the top ten hold about 0.044%. The sequenced material came from naive CD4+ T cells from blood. The receptor source for this set is a woman between 18 and 29 years old in good health.

J is TRBJ1-2 and V is TRBV7-3, with 10 bases that match TRBD1. Trimming took 5 bases from V and 0 from J; bases not matched to a gene: 6. The CDR3 spans 16 residues. Germline CDR1 is SGHTA and CDR2 is FQGTGA. CDR3 sequence (DNA): TGTGCCAGCAGCCCCGGGACAGGGGAAGCTAACTATGGCTACACCTTC. Its translation is CASSPGTGEANYGYTF.

The rearrangement uses TRBV2 and TRBJ2-1; TRBD1 matches at 7 bases. The CDR3 runs to 13 residues. Losses at the gene ends were 10 bases for V and 3 bases for J; bases not matched to a gene: 6. The germline gives CDR1 SNHLY, CDR2 FYNNEI. CDR3 sequence: CATGTELYNEQFF. The CDR3 nucleotides are TGTGCCACCGGGACAGAACTCTACAATGAGCAGTTCTTC.

This clone has only a few counts. This chain connects TRBV7-3 to TRBJ2-6; 9 bases map to TRBD2. The CDR3 has 20 amino acids. The junction had 15 bases not matched to a gene; V was cut back by 5 bases and J by 1 base. CDR1 is SGHTA, CDR2 FQGTGA, per germline. The CDR3 is CASSPAGLASPASGANVLTF. The CDR3 DNA follows: TGTGCCAGCAGCCCGGCTGGACTAGCGAGTCCTGCGTCTGGGGCCAACGTCCTGACTTTC.

The sample holds a few counts of this clone. The chain recombines TRBV6-1 with TRBJ2-1; the match to TRBD2 covers 14 bases. V trimming: 6 bases; J trimming: 8 bases; junction bases outside the gene matches: 3. The CDR3 loop spans 14 amino acids. Looked up from germline, CDR1 is MNHNS and CDR2 is SASEGT. DNA for the CDR3: TGTGCCAGCAGAGGGACTAGCGGGAGTTATGAGCAGTTCTTC. It yields the protein CASRGTSGSYEQFF.

This rearrangement joins TRBV5-1 to TRBJ1-1; 10 bases are a match to TRBD1. From germline, CDR1 is SGHRS and CDR2 YFSETQ. Trimming cost V 9 bases and J 4 bases; bases outside gene matches: 12. This CDR3 is 15 amino acids long. The CDR3 bases are TGCGCCACCGGGACAGGGGAAAGTGTGGCCACTGAAGCTTTCTTT. Amino acid sequence: CATGTGESVATEAFF.

The chain combines TRBV6-1 with TRBJ1-5, with D uncertain. Trimming cost V 6 bases and J 7 bases, with 10 bases left between them. The CDR3 sequence is 12 residues long. CDR1 is MNHNS and CDR2 is SASEGT in the germline V gene. Here the CDR3 reads CASRDFGQPQHF. DNA of the CDR3: TGTGCCAGCAGAGACTTCGGACAGCCCCAGCATTTT.

The sample holds one count of this clone. V gene TRBV6-5 combines with J gene TRBJ1-1; no reliable D call. The V gene lost 5 bases and the J gene lost 5 bases, with 9 bases spanning the gap. Germline CDR1 reads MNHEY; CDR2 reads SVGAGI. CDR3 size: 12 residues. CDR3 in DNA: TGTGCCAGCAGTAAGACGGAGACTGAAGCTTTCTTT. Translating it yields CASSKTETEAFF.

This clone was observed a few times. V gene TRBV15 combines with J gene TRBJ2-7; 7 positions agree with TRBD1. There are 14 residues in the CDR3. Unmatched junction bases numbered 10, after V lost 8 bases and J lost 3 bases. Germline V gene data show CDR1 as LNHNV and CDR2 as YYDKDF (reference sequence). DNA of the CDR3: TGTGCCACCGATAAGACGGGACAGAGCTACGAGCAGTACTTC. It yields the protein CATDKTGQSYEQYF.

This clone was recorded a few times. The V and J genes are TRBV4-2 and TRBJ2-1, with D perhaps TRBD2 (5 bases). V lost 3 bases and J 6 bases, leaving 15 bases between the germline ends. The CDR3 is 15 amino acids. Looked up from germline, CDR1 is LGHNA and CDR2 is YNFKEQ. CDR3 sequence: CASSQSLGIPNEQFF. CDR3 nucleotides: TGTGCCAGCAGCCAGTCCCTCGGGATCCCCAATGAGCAGTTCTTC.

V gene TRBV6-5 combines with J gene TRBJ2-6; tentatively, D is TRBD2 (6 bases). The germline V gene encodes CDR1 MNHEY and CDR2 SVGAGI. CDR3 length: 15 amino acids. V lost 5 bases to trimming and J lost 3 bases, with 11 bases between them. CDR3 amino acids: CASSRQGGGANVLTF. CDR3 DNA: TGTGCCAGCAGTCGTCAGGGAGGTGGGGCCAACGTCCTGACTTTC.

The V and J genes are TRBV7-3 and TRBJ1-1; D is ambiguous. The CDR3 has 13 residues. CDR1 and CDR2 from the germline V gene are SGHTA and FQGTGA. Trimming cost V 4 bases and J 1 base, with 7 bases left between them. CDR3: CASSSQENTEAFF. The CDR3 nucleotides read TGTGCCAGCAGCTCGCAGGAGAACACTGAAGCTTTCTTT.

The chain employs TRBV5-1 and TRBJ1-2; TRBD1 aligns across 9 bases. V gave up 7 bases and J gave up 4 bases; unmatched junction bases: 8. Germline V gives CDR1 SGHRS, CDR2 YFSETQ. The CDR3 consists of 14 residues. This CDR3 reads CASGRTGEVYGYTF. CDR3 coding DNA: TGCGCCAGCGGTCGGACAGGGGAGGTCTATGGCTACACCTTC.

This clone was seen only a few times. The chain combines TRBV2 with TRBJ1-2; possible D gene TRBD1, 6 bases. CDR1 and CDR2 from the germline V gene are SNHLY and FYNNEI. The V gene lost 2 bases and the J gene lost 5 bases, with 15 bases spanning the gap. The length of the CDR3 is 15 residues. The CDR3: CASSELPGRGYGYTF. CDR3 sequence (DNA): TGTGCCAGCAGTGAACTCCCAGGCAGGGGTTATGGCTACACCTTC.

This clone came up a few times. The chain joins TRBV7-2 to TRBJ2-2; D gene ambiguous. CDR1 and CDR2 from the germline V gene are SGHTA and FQGNSA. This CDR3 is built from 13 residues. V lost 5 bases and J lost 7, with 11 bases in between. In nucleotides, the CDR3 is TGTGCCAGCAGCCCCTCGCAGGTCGGGGAGCTGTTTTTT. Amino acid sequence: CASSPSQVGELFF. The full variable domain, with the rest looked up from reference TRBV7-2 and TRBJ2-2, is GAGVSQSPSNKVTEKGKDVELRCDPISGHTALYWYRQSLGQGLEFLIYFQGNSAPDKSGLPSDRFSAERTGGSVSTLTIQRTQQEDSAVYLCASSPSQVGELFFGEGSRLTVL.

The CDR3 is CASSQGRASGRYNEQFF. The CDR3 DNA reads TGCGCCAGCAGCCAAGGTAGGGCTAGCGGGAGGTACAATGAGCAGTTCTTC. V and J are TRBV4-1 and TRBJ2-1; TRBD2 matches at 11 bases. Germline V gene sequence: CDR1 MGHRA, CDR2 YSYEKL. The CDR3 consists of 17 residues. Losses at the gene ends were 1 base for V and 4 bases for J; bases not matched to a gene: 6.

This CDR3 reads CASSRTGWEKLFF. CDR3 nucleotides: TGTGCCAGCAGTAGGACAGGGTGGGAAAAACTGTTTTTT. The rearrangement links TRBV6-1 to TRBJ1-4, with TRBD1 matching over 8 bases. Germline V gene sequence: CDR1 MNHNS, CDR2 SASEGT. The CDR3 has 13 residues. V dropped 5 bases and J dropped 8; count of bases not matched to a gene: 4.

This clone occurred a few times. The chain recombines TRBV30 with TRBJ2-2, with D hard to call. The V end lost 4 bases, the J end lost 10 bases, and 10 bases lay between the germline ends. There are 11 residues in the CDR3. CDR1 is GTSNPN, CDR2 SVGIG, per germline (reference sequence). CDR3 sequence: CAWIGVAELFF. In nucleotides, the CDR3 is TGTGCCTGGATTGGTGTAGCGGAGCTGTTTTTT.

This clone has only a few counts. The V gene is TRBV2, the J gene TRBJ2-3; tentatively, D is TRBD2 (6 bases). V lost 6 bases to trimming and J lost 0 bases, with 10 bases between them. The CDR3 extends over 14 amino acids. Germline assignment: CDR1 SNHLY and CDR2 FYNNEI. For the CDR3, the DNA is TGTGCCAGCAGGGAGGGTTCTAGCACAGATACGCAGTATTTT. Translating it yields CASREGSSTDTQYF.

This chain links TRBV2 with TRBJ2-5, with a tentative D call TRBD1 (6 bases). Between the trimmed V and J ends, which lost 3 bases and 4 bases, there was a span of 9 bases. The germline gives CDR1 SNHLY, CDR2 FYNNEI. The CDR3 extends over 13 amino acids. In nucleotides, the CDR3 is TGTGCCAGCAGTGATAGGGGGTCAGAGACCCAGTACTTC. Protein product: CASSDRGSETQYF.

This clone turned up a few times. For the CDR3, the DNA is TGTGCCAGCAGCTTAAGAGGATTGAACACTGAAGCTTTCTTT. Its protein product is CASSLRGLNTEAFF. This chain uses TRBV13 with TRBJ1-1; D remains unclear. Germline V gives CDR1 PRHDT, CDR2 FYEKMQ (reference sequence). Trimming took 2 bases from V and 0 from J, leaving 7 bases between them. CDR3 length: 14 residues.

This clone was detected only a few times. The CDR3 reads CASSSGVGNSPLHF. The CDR3 DNA reads TGTGCCAGCAGCTCCGGAGTCGGGAATTCACCCCTCCACTTT. This rearrangement joins TRBV7-3 to TRBJ1-6, with D unresolved. Germline V gives CDR1 SGHTA, CDR2 FQGTGA. There are 14 residues in the CDR3. V gave up 4 bases and J gave up 7 bases, with 11 bases separating them.

The V gene is TRBV4-1, the J gene TRBJ2-1, with 9 bases fitting TRBD2. Germline lookup yields CDR1 MGHRA and CDR2 YSYEKL. The CDR3 spans 16 residues. V trimming: 2 bases; J trimming: 4 bases; junction bases outside the gene matches: 6. CDR3 sequence (DNA): TGCGCCAGCAGCCAATTGACTAGCGGAGTGTACAATGAGCAGTTCTTC. Translating gives CASSQLTSGVYNEQFF.

V gene TRBV19 combines with J gene TRBJ2-7; 8 bases are a match to TRBD1. There are 14 residues in the CDR3. The V segment lost 3 bases and the J segment 2 bases; nucleotides outside the gene matches: 3. Germline CDR1 is LNHDA and CDR2 is SQIVND (reference sequence). The CDR3 DNA is TGTGCCAGTAGTATCTCGGACAGGGCCTACGAGCAGTACTTC. It encodes CASSISDRAYEQYF.

DNA of the CDR3: TGCGCCAGCAGCTTGGCGGACAGCGAGCAGTTCTTC. Its protein product is CASSLADSEQFF. The rearrangement joins TRBV5-1 to TRBJ2-1; tentatively, D is TRBD1 (6 bases). Deletions cut 0 bases from V and 10 bases from J, with 8 bases between. The CDR3 runs 12 residues. Germline loops: CDR1 SGHRS, CDR2 YFSETQ.

This clone was observed a handful of times. This chain uses TRBV7-9 with TRBJ2-3; a possible D gene is TRBD1 (6 bases). V was pared by 0 bases and J by 4 bases, with 8 bases between. The CDR3 spans 14 residues. CDR1 and CDR2 (germline): SEHNR, FQNEAQ (reference sequence). CDR3 in amino acids: CASSLAQGADTQYF. The CDR3 bases are TGTGCCAGCAGCTTAGCACAGGGAGCAGATACGCAGTATTTT. The whole variable domain, filled in from reference TRBV7-9 and TRBJ2-3, reads DTGVSQNPRHKITKRGQNVTFRCDPISEHNRLYWYRQTLGQGPEFLTYFQNEAQLEKSRLLSDRFSAERPKGSFSTLEIQRTEQGDSAMYLCASSLAQGADTQYFGPGTRLTVL.

This clone was observed a few times. J is TRBJ2-2 and V is TRBV5-1; a possible D gene is TRBD2 (6 bases). Germline V gives CDR1 SGHRS, CDR2 YFSETQ. The V gene lost 6 bases and the J gene lost 1 base, with 16 bases spanning the gap. The CDR3 has 16 residues. The CDR3 coding sequence is TGCGCCAGCATCCCGGGGGTACAGCAGAACACCGGGGAGCTGTTTTTT. Translated: CASIPGVQQNTGELFF.

V is TRBV9 and J is TRBJ2-3; the D gene is possibly TRBD2 (5 bases). The CDR3 consists of 13 residues. V was pared by 4 bases and J by 2 bases, with 8 bases between. Looked up from germline, CDR1 is SGDLS and CDR2 is YYNGEE. In DNA form, the CDR3 reads TGTGCCAGCAGCCGAGCGGTCACAGATACGCAGTATTTT. Translation gives CASSRAVTDTQYF.

The rearrangement links TRBV6-5 to TRBJ2-5; D may be TRBD1 (6 bases). Germline V gives CDR1 MNHEY, CDR2 SVGAGI. V lost 6 bases and J 2 bases, leaving 16 bases between the germline ends. The CDR3 extends over 15 amino acids. CDR3 in amino acids: CASRPLDSHQETQYF. In DNA form, the CDR3 reads TGTGCCAGCAGACCCCTGGACAGCCATCAAGAGACCCAGTACTTC.

A few counts support this clone. The chain employs TRBV9 and TRBJ2-3, with 8 bases matching TRBD1. The V gene's germline CDR1 is SGDLS and CDR2 YYNGEE. This CDR3 spans 14 amino acids. Losses at the gene ends were 1 base for V and 6 bases for J; bases not matched to a gene: 4. The CDR3 nucleotides are TGTGCCAGCAGCGTACAGGGGGCGTCCGATACGCAGTATTTT. This codes for CASSVQGASDTQYF.

This clone was found a few times. The chain uses TRBV7-2 and TRBJ2-1, with D perhaps TRBD1 (5 bases). CDR3 length: 13 residues. Germline assignment: CDR1 SGHTA and CDR2 FQGNSA. CDR3 coding DNA: TGTTCGGATGGGGCTAGCTCCTACAATGAGCAGTTCTTC. Translation: CSDGASSYNEQFF.

The chain joins TRBV30 to TRBJ2-3, with TRBD2 matching 7 bases. The trim removed 6 bases at V and 0 bases at J, leaving 3 bases unmatched. Germline lookup yields CDR1 GTSNPN and CDR2 SVGIG (reference sequence). The CDR3 runs to 13 residues. CDR3 nucleotide sequence: TGTGCCTGTAGGCGGGGGAGCACAGATACGCAGTATTTT. Protein product: CACRRGSTDTQYF.

This clone was found a few times. The chain employs TRBV28 and TRBJ2-5, with TRBD1 matching 10 bases. From germline, CDR1 is MDHEN and CDR2 SYDVKM. CDR3 size: 15 residues. V gave up 6 bases and J gave up 6 bases; unmatched junction bases: 10. In nucleotides, the CDR3 is TGTGCCAGCAGCATAGGGGGACAGGGGTTACAGACCCAGTACTTC. Encoded protein: CASSIGGQGLQTQYF. Full variable domain (outside the CDR3, taken from reference TRBV28 and TRBJ2-5): DVKVTQSSRYLVKRTGEKVFLECVQDMDHENMFWYRQDPGLGLRLIYFSYDVKMKEKGDIPEGYSVSREKKERFSLILESASTNQTSMYLCASSIGGQGLQTQYFGPGTRLLVL.